This T cell receptor (beta chain) was observed in a study of blood T cell repertoires in COVID-19. Across the study: The analysed material was cDNA or gDNA that came from T cells, B-cell-depleted T cells, or PBMCs.

This clone was seen only once. From germline, CDR1 is MGHRA and CDR2 YSYEKL. This CDR3 is built from 14 residues. The V gene lost 0 bases and the J gene lost 5 bases, with 7 bases spanning the gap. In the authors' workflow: Reference gene primer amplification yielded estimated nucleated cell counts. The table came from immunoSEQ multiplex PCR; TCRdb's copy has only in-frame clones and leaves some out. V, J and clone size are taken as reported in that table, and D and trimming were inferred from the DNA itself. The table lists around 270,000 clones, 84% of them singletons, with 4.2% in the top ten. What was sequenced was peripheral blood. The gene calls are TRBV4-1 and TRBJ2-2; no clear D gene. The TCR was taken from a man in his sixties with acute or convalescent COVID-19. The CDR3 spells CASSQDSRTGELFF. The CDR3 DNA is TGCGCCAGCAGCCAAGATAGCAGAACCGGGGAGCTGTTTTTT.